This T cell receptor (beta chain) was sequenced during a study of long-term antiretroviral therapy in people with HIV. As regards this clone: Antigen specificity is unknown.

The assay used was immunoSEQ (version v3.0), run at survey level. The protocol was immunoSEQ multiplex PCR, while the TCRdb copy is restricted to in-frame clones and leaves out a portion. The sample has fewer than 40,000 clones; around 94% are singletons. The study, taken as a whole, reports: All blood samples came from the years 2004 to 2017, possibly under older ART regimens.

The trim removed 5 bases at V and 3 bases at J, leaving 6 bases unmatched. The CDR3 has 14 residues. Germline V CDR1 and CDR2: SGHNT, YENEEA. The clonotype comes from a woman aged 50 to 60 with HIV. The source material was unsorted PBMCs, sampled approximately 5 years after starting antiretroviral therapy. V gene TRBV11-3 combines with J gene TRBJ2-7, with 8 bases matching TRBD2. CDR3 DNA sequence: TGTGCCAGCAGCATCGGGGGGGACGGCTACGAGCAGTACTTC. It translates to CASSIGGDGYEQYF. Full variable domain (rest looked up from reference TRBV11-3 and TRBJ2-7): EAGVVQSPRYKIIEKKQPVAFWCNPISGHNTLYWYLQNLGQGPELLIRYENEEAVDDSQLPKDRFSAERLKGVDSTLKIQPAELGDSAVYLCASSIGGDGYEQYFGPGTRLTVT.